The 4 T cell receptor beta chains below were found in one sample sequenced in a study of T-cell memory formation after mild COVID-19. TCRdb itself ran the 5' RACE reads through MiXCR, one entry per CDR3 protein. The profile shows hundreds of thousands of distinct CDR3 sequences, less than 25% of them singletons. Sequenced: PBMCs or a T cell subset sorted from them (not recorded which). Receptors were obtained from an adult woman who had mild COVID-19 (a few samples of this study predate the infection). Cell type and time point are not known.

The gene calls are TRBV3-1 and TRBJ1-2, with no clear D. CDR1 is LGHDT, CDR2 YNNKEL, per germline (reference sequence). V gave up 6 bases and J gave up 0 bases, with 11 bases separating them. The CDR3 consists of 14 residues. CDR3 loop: CASSLTTANYGYTF. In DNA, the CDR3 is TGTGCCAGCAGTCTCACGACGGCTAACTATGGCTACACCTTC.

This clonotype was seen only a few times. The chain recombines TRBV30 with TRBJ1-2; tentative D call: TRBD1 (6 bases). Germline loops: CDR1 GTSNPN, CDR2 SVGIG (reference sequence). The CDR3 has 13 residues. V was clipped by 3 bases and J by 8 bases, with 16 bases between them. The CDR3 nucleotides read TGTGCCTGGAGAACAGGGCGACCTGAGGGCTACACCTTC. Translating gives CAWRTGRPEGYTF. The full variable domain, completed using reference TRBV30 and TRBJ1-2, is SQTIHQWPATLVQPVGSPLSLECTVEGTSNPNLYWYRQAAGRGLQLLFYSVGIGQISSEVPQNLSASRPQDRQFILSSKKLLLSDSGFYLCAWRTGRPEGYTFGSGTRLTVV.

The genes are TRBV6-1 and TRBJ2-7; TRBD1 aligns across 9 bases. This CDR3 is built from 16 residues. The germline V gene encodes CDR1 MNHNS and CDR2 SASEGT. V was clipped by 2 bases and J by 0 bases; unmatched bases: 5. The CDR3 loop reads CASSELPGQGSYEQYF. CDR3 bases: TGTGCCAGCAGTGAACTACCGGGACAGGGCTCCTACGAGCAGTACTTC.

The CDR3 DNA follows: TGTGCCAGTAGTCTAGCGGTAGGGGACTTAGGGTACGAGCAGTACTTC. This gives the protein CASSLAVGDLGYEQYF. This chain joins TRBV19 and TRBJ2-7; 7 bases are a match to TRBD2. CDR3 length: 16 residues. The junction had 14 bases not matched to a gene; V was cut back by 5 bases and J by 4 bases. Germline V gene sequence: CDR1 LNHDA, CDR2 SQIVND (reference sequence). Full variable domain (remainder filled in from reference TRBV19 and TRBJ2-7): DGGITQSPKYLFRKEGQNVTLSCEQNLNHDAMYWYRQDPGQGLRLIYYSQIVNDFQKGDIAEGYSVSREKKESFPLTVTSAQKNPTAFYLCASSLAVGDLGYEQYFGPGTRLTVT.